Listed here are 22 T cell receptor beta chains from one sample, sequenced in a study of T cells after yellow fever vaccination (dated by TCRdb to between 2017 and 2020). The library came from 5' RACE. The run used an Illumina HiSeq 2500. In-frame beta chains were kept once TCRdb had trimmed the public reads at Q25 with fastp and called clones with MiXCR. Rows are combined by CDR3 protein, so each entry shows the most common genes and DNA. The sample profile shows a few hundred thousand distinct CDR3 sequences; around 6.8% of them were found once. The ten largest clones add up to 15% to 20% of the sample. Sample treatment or condition, as interpreted from the label and publication: live attenuated yellow fever vaccine strain. The sequenced sample was PBMCs, obtained 35 to 50 days after the first yellow fever vaccination. All receptors derive from a man aged 18 to 29 who received the YFV17D yellow fever vaccine.

The chain uses TRBV29-1 and TRBJ2-7; possible D gene TRBD2, 6 bases. Per germline, CDR1 SQVTM and CDR2 ANQGSEA. Trimming took off 4 bases at V and 2 bases at J, with 15 bases between the two ends. This CDR3 comprises 14 residues. The DNA for the CDR3 is TGCAGCGTTGTCGGGAGCCAGGCCCCCTACGAGCAGTACTTC. Protein: CSVVGSQAPYEQYF.

This clonotype showed up just a few times. The rearrangement joins TRBV12-3 or TRBV12-4 to TRBJ2-5; 10 nucleotides align to TRBD2. V shed 7 bases and J 1 base; nucleotides not matched to a gene: 6. CDR3 length: 15 amino acids. Written as DNA, the CDR3 is TGTGCCAGCACTCTACTAGCGGGGCTCCAAGAGACCCAGTACTTC. This sequence encodes CASTLLAGLQETQYF.

This clonotype has only one observation. Written as DNA, the CDR3 is TGTGCCTGCACGGAGGGAGGACTAGCGGGGGTGAATGAGCAGTTCTTC. Translated, it gives CACTEGGLAGVNEQFF. The chain joins TRBV5-4 to TRBJ2-1; 13 nucleotides line up with TRBD2. Germline V gene lookup returns CDR1 SGHNT and CDR2 YYREEE (reference sequence). V lost 10 bases, J lost 7 bases, and 14 bases stayed unmatched. CDR3 length equals 16 residues.

The chain employs TRBV18 and TRBJ2-7, with D unresolved. V lost 3 bases and J lost 0, with 9 bases in between. The germline gives CDR1 KGHSH, CDR2 LQKENI. There are 14 residues in the CDR3. CDR3 protein: CASSPNQVSYEQYF. In DNA form, the CDR3 reads TGTGCCAGCTCACCGAATCAGGTCTCCTACGAGCAGTACTTC.

This clonotype has at least ten counts. The V gene is TRBV3-1, the J gene TRBJ2-1; 9 nucleotides line up with TRBD2. Trimming at V came to 1 base and at J to 8 bases, leaving 9 bases not matched to a gene. In germline, CDR1 is LGHDT, CDR2 YNNKEL (reference sequence). The CDR3 spans 16 residues. CDR3 in DNA: TGTGCCAGCAGCCAAGCGGGGGCGGGGGGGTTCTATGAGCAGTTCTTC. Its translation: CASSQAGAGGFYEQFF.

This clonotype was seen a few times. The chain has TRBV9 and TRBJ2-3; 7 positions match TRBD2. V shed 4 bases and J 4 bases; nucleotides not matched to a gene: 15. Per the germline V gene, CDR1 is SGDLS and CDR2 is YYNGEE. The CDR3 is made up of 17 amino acids. The CDR3 DNA reads TGTGCCAGCAGCACCCGACCGGGACTAACCATATCAGATACGCAGTATTTT. Its protein is CASSTRPGLTISDTQYF.

The gene calls are TRBV20-1 and TRBJ2-7; 8 bases map to TRBD1. Germline CDR1 DFQATT, CDR2 SNEGSKA (reference sequence). This CDR3 is 14 amino acids long. The V and J ends lost 4 bases and 4 bases, in that order; junction bases with no gene match: 9. Here the CDR3 reads CSATGAGGVYEQYF. The DNA for the CDR3 is TGCAGTGCTACGGGGGCAGGGGGCGTTTACGAGCAGTACTTC.

Many counts were recorded for this clonotype. The chain carries TRBV7-3 and TRBJ2-2, with TRBD1 matching 7 bases. Trimming removed 6 bases from V and 3 bases from J; junction bases left unmatched: 10. The CDR3 totals 16 residues. Looked up from germline, CDR1 is SGHTA and CDR2 is FQGTGA. CDR3 coding DNA: TGTGCCAGCAGTCACCGACAGGGACCAGACACCGGGGAGCTGTTTTTT. It codes for CASSHRQGPDTGELFF.

The chain is built from TRBV20-1 and TRBJ2-1, with D perhaps matching TRBD2 (7 bases). Deletions cut 5 bases from V and 7 bases from J, with 15 bases between. The germline gives CDR1 DFQATT, CDR2 SNEGSKA (reference sequence). The CDR3 extends over 13 amino acids. Written as DNA, the CDR3 is TGCAGTGCTCCGGGCGAGGGGGGGAATGAGCAGTTCTTC. Protein product: CSAPGEGGNEQFF.

In this sample, this clonotype turned up many times. The chain combines TRBV20-1 with TRBJ2-7; tentatively, D is TRBD1 (5 bases). There are 13 residues in the CDR3. The germline CDR1 and CDR2 sequences are DFQATT and SNEGSKA (reference sequence). V was cut by 4 bases and J by 4 bases, with 14 bases left in between. The CDR3 spells CSAKGALLYEQYV. DNA of the CDR3: TGCAGTGCTAAAGGGGCCCTTCTTTACGAGCAGTACGTC.

This clonotype was picked up many times. V and J are TRBV15 and TRBJ2-3; 9 bases are shared with TRBD2. With V trimmed by 8 bases and J by 8 bases, 8 bases remained unmatched. Germline assignment: CDR1 LNHNV and CDR2 YYDKDF (reference sequence). This CDR3 region has 13 residues. CDR3 loop: CATGGGGAGTQYF. For the CDR3, the DNA is TGTGCCACCGGGGGCGGGGGGGCCGGTACGCAGTATTTT.

This clonotype has more than one count but fewer than ten. CDR3 sequence reads: CSVLPWGGSPDTQYF. DNA for the CDR3: TGCAGTGTACTTCCATGGGGGGGGAGCCCAGATACGCAGTATTTT. The chain has TRBV20-1 and TRBJ2-3; TRBD2 aligns across 7 bases. The germline V gene has CDR1 DFQATT and CDR2 SNEGSKA (reference sequence). Germline trimming cut 7 bases from V and 4 bases from J; bases unmatched to any gene: 14. The CDR3 is 15 amino acids.

This clonotype was detected only once. The V call is TRBV12-3 or TRBV12-4, the J call TRBJ1-2; no clear D gene. V shed 5 bases and J shed 8 bases, with 15 bases lying between them. The CDR3 spans 13 residues. This chain's CDR3 is CASSRTGLEGYTF. The CDR3, as DNA: TGTGCCAGCAGTAGGACGGGCTTAGAGGGCTACACCTTC.

This clonotype has more than one count but fewer than ten. The chain joins TRBV4-1 to TRBJ1-2, with D perhaps matching TRBD1 (6 bases). Germline V gene lookup returns CDR1 MGHRA and CDR2 YSYEKL. Trimming removed 1 base from V and 0 bases from J, with 9 bases in between. The CDR3 covers 15 residues. Here the CDR3 reads CASSQGQAPNYGYTF. CDR3 nucleotide sequence: TGCGCCAGCAGCCAAGGACAGGCTCCTAACTATGGCTACACCTTC.

This clonotype was detected only a few times. The chain employs TRBV20-1 and TRBJ2-1; 11 bases fit TRBD2. Germline lookup yields CDR1 DFQATT and CDR2 SNEGSKA (reference sequence). The CDR3 extends over 18 amino acids. The J segment lost 0 bases and the V segment lost 8 bases, leaving 15 bases of the junction unmatched. The CDR3: CSPVRLAGGRSSYNEQFF. The CDR3 DNA is TGCAGTCCCGTCAGGCTAGCGGGGGGCCGGAGCTCCTACAATGAGCAGTTCTTC.

V gene TRBV27 combines with J gene TRBJ2-5; 8 bases are shared with TRBD2. The CDR3 runs to 14 residues. The J segment lost 7 bases and the V segment lost 4 bases, leaving 8 bases of the junction unmatched. Germline values: CDR1 MNHEY, CDR2 SMNVEV (reference sequence). Written as DNA, the CDR3 is TGTGCCAGCAGTTCCGCCGGGGGGGATGGGACCCAGTACTTC. This gives the protein CASSSAGGDGTQYF.

In this sample, this clonotype turned up a few times. This chain connects TRBV5-1 to TRBJ2-5, with no clear D. Germline CDR1 reads SGHRS; CDR2 reads YFSETQ. V shed 3 bases and J shed 4 bases, with 10 bases lying between them. This CDR3 contains 13 residues. DNA of the CDR3: TGCGCCAGCAGCTCTGGTCGCCCAGAGACCCAGTACTTC. It is translated as CASSSGRPETQYF.

The sample holds a few counts of this clonotype. This sequence joins TRBV5-4 and TRBJ1-1; TRBD1 is a possible D gene (5 bases). Trimming pared 3 bases from V and 11 bases from J, leaving 20 bases between. CDR1 and CDR2 from the germline V gene are SGHNT and YYREEE (reference sequence). This CDR3 contains 14 residues. Here the CDR3 DNA reads TGTGCCAGCAGCTCTCAGGGTCTGTTGGGTGGCGCTTTCTTT. This gives the protein CASSSQGLLGGAFF. The variable domain in full, completed from reference TRBV5-4 and TRBJ1-1, reads ETGVTQSPTHLIKTRGQQVTLRCSSQSGHNTVSWYQQALGQGPQFIFQYYREEENGRGNFPPRFSGLQFPNYSSELNVNALELDDSALYLCASSSQGLLGGAFFGQGTRLTVV.

The chain uses TRBV4-2 and TRBJ2-3; 7 nucleotides match TRBD2. The CDR3 has 16 residues. Germline V gene sequence: CDR1 LGHNA, CDR2 YNFKEQ. V lost 1 base, J lost 0 bases, and 4 bases stayed unmatched. The CDR3 DNA sequence: TGTGCCAGCAGCCAAGTCGGGGGGTGGAGCACAGATACGCAGTATTTT. This translates into CASSQVGGWSTDTQYF.

This clonotype was recorded many times. The chain employs TRBV12-3 or TRBV12-4 and TRBJ2-5; D is ambiguous. V lost 6 bases and J 5 bases, leaving 13 bases between the germline ends. The CDR3 consists of 13 residues. Here the CDR3 reads CASSRRGAETQYF. CDR3 in DNA: TGTGCCAGCAGCCGAAGAGGAGCCGAGACCCAGTACTTC.

This clonotype has more than one count but fewer than ten. The rearrangement joins TRBV6-1 to TRBJ2-4, with a possible D match to TRBD1 (6 bases). CDR3 length equals 13 residues. Trimming removed 6 bases from V and 7 bases from J, with 13 bases in between. The germline gives CDR1 MNHNS, CDR2 SASEGT. The CDR3 DNA reads TGTGCCAGCAGCTCGCAGAGGGGGAACATTCAGTACTTC. It specifies CASSSQRGNIQYF.

This clonotype has a handful of counts. The CDR3 here is CSVRADMNTEAFF. In nucleotides, the CDR3 is TGCAGCGTTAGGGCAGATATGAACACTGAAGCTTTCTTT. The chain uses TRBV29-1 and TRBJ1-1; D unclear. Trimming took 5 bases from V and 0 from J, leaving 10 bases between them. The germline CDR1 and CDR2 sequences are SQVTM and ANQGSEA. This CDR3 has 13 residues.